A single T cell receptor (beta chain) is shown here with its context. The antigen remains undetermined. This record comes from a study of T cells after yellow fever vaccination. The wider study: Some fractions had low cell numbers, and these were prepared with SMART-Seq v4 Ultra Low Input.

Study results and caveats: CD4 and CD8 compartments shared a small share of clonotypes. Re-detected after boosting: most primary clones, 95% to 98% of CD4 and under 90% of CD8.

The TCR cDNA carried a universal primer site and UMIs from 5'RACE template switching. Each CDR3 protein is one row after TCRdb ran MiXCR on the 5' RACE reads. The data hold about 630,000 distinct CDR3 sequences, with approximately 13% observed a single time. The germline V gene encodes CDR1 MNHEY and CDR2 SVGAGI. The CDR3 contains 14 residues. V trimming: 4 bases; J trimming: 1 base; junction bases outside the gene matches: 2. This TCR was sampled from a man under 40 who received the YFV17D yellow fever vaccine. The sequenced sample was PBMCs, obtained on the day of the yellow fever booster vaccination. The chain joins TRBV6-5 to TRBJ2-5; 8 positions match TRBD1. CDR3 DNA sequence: TGTGCCAGCAGTTCGACAGGGGCCCAAGAGACCCAGTACTTC. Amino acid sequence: CASSSTGAQETQYF.